This entry describes one T cell receptor (beta chain). These data come from a study of cytomegalovirus exposure and HLA in healthy donors. Clones were read by immunoSEQ multiplex PCR, and TCRdb kept only the in-frame ones, dropping some. The repertoire holds about 100,000 clones, about 95% seen once, with approximately 1% in the top ten. V was pared by 3 bases and J by 3 bases, with 11 bases between. This CDR3 region has 14 residues. CDR1 and CDR2 from the germline V gene are KGHSH and LQKENI. Specimen: PBMCs. The chain is built from TRBV18 and TRBJ1-1; maybe TRBD1 (5 bases). This clonotype originated in a woman under 30 in good health and CMV-seronegative. The CDR3 DNA follows: TGTGCCAGCTCACCCTCACAAGGGGACACTGAAGCTTTCTTT. It translates to CASSPSQGDTEAFF.